This TCR beta chain originates from a study of blood T cells in healthy people across ages. Study outcomes and limitations: Nothing was known about donor CMV status, and this possibly confounded expanded clonotype changes.

For the second PCR, which ran for roughly 6 to 12 cycles, a sample-barcoded 5' primer and a J-beta primer mix were used. TCRdb passed the 5' RACE reads through MiXCR, listing each CDR3 protein once. The profile shows approximately 730,000 distinct CDR3 sequences, about 55% of them singletons. This clonotype was observed once. Its antigen remains unidentified. The study recruited healthy Caucasian donors from Russia who were aged roughly 6 to 95. Every sample had a minimum of 6 million PBMCs isolated. Sequencing was performed on blood. This TCR came from a man older than 75 in good health.

The CDR3 DNA is TGTGCCAGCAGTGAAAATCCAGGGTGGTCGCAGTATTTT. Protein: CASSENPGWSQYF. The chain combines TRBV25-1 with TRBJ2-3; D may be TRBD1 (5 bases). V lost 2 bases, J lost 10 bases, and 13 bases lay in between. Germline V gene sequence: CDR1 MGHDK, CDR2 SYGVNS. The CDR3 spans 13 residues.